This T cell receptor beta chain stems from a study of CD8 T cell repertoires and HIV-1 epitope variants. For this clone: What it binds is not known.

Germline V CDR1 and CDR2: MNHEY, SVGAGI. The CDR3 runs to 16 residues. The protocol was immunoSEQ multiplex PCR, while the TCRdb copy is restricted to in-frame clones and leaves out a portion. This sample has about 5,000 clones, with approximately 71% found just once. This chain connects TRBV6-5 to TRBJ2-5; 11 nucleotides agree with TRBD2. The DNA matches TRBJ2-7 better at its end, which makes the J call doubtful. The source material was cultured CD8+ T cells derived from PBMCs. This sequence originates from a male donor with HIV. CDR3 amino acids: CASSYSTSGASYEQYF. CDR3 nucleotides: TGTGCCAGCAGTTACTCGACTAGCGGGGCATCCTACGAGCAGTACTTC.